The clone carrying this T cell receptor (beta chain) was counted only a few times. Its target is not known. This entry belongs to a study of blood T cells in healthy people across ages. General observations from the study: Diversity was higher, and naive CD4+ cells more numerous, in long-lived donors than in aged donors.

This CDR3 region has 15 residues. The germline V and J ends were trimmed by 0 bases and 7 bases, with 11 bases remaining between them. Germline V gives CDR1 SGDLS, CDR2 YYNGEE. Alongside a J-beta primer mix, a sample-barcoded 5' primer served in a second PCR lasting roughly 7 to 11 cycles. Each of the cDNA molecules was tagged by a template-switch adaptor with 12 random nucleotides. TCRdb re-called the 5' RACE reads through MiXCR, storing one row per CDR3 protein. The table shows about 720,000 distinct CDR3 sequences, with 20% to 25% occurring only once. This TCR was sampled from a man between 65 and 80 years old in good health. The sequenced sample consisted of blood. This chain connects TRBV9 to TRBJ1-6; D remains ambiguous. The CDR3 reads CASSVVSGNNSPLHF. The CDR3 DNA follows: TGTGCCAGCAGCGTAGTGTCGGGGAACAATTCACCCCTCCACTTT.